The clone carrying this T cell receptor (beta chain) has just one count. Its specificity is unknown. One junction end disagrees with the germline gene, perhaps due to a read error. There are 14 residues in the CDR3. Germline loops: CDR1 SQVTM, CDR2 ANQGSEA. The sample is drawn from a study of tumor-infiltrating lymphocytes in primary liver carcinoma. Findings and limits, study-wide: Merely about 8-25% of top clones occurred in all five tumor regions. The 250 largest clones made up significantly more of tumor than blood repertoires (p = 0.039).

The study co-extracted DNA and RNA from 20-30 mg of unsorted bulk tissue. Cases comprised patients with primary liver carcinoma who received surgical resection. Researchers generated TCR beta cDNA from around 0.55 ug of total RNA, relying on a constant-region primer. Employing slightly modified ARM-PCR, three nested multiplex PCR rounds were run, and these gave rise to the TCR beta libraries. The two initial PCR rounds, nine to eleven cycles each, used TRBV1-TRBV30 forward and C-beta reverse primers. Via MiXCR, TCRdb re-called the multiplex PCR reads, giving one row per CDR3 protein. The sample consists of about 43,000 distinct CDR3 sequences, 73% of them appearing once.

This TCR derives from a man aged 35 to 55 with primary liver carcinoma and hepatitis B virus infection. The sequenced material came from liver tumor tissue from sampling region 2. Subset in this sample: tumor region T2, inferior pole. The chain couples TRBV29-1 to TRBJ2-2; D tentatively reads TRBD1 or TRBD2 (5 bases each). The CDR3 coding sequence is TGTAGCGTCCTCGGTCCGAGACCCACCAGGGAGCTGCTTTTT. Translated, it gives CSVLGPRPTRELLF.